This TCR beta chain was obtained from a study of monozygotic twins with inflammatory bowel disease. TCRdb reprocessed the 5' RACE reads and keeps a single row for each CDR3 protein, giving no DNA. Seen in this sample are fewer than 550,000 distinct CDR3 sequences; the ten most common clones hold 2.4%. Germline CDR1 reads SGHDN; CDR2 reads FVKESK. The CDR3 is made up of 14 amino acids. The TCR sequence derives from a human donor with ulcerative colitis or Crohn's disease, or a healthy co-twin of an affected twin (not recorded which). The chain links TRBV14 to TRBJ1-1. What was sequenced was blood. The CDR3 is CASSQSLVITEAFF.